This T cell receptor beta chain was sequenced during a study of brain T cells in children with intractable seizures (dated by TCRdb to 2020 to 2023). The study in broad terms: Resected brain tissue from some 53 pediatric epilepsy surgery cases was first screened for immune gene transcripts using a NanoString immunology panel. Among the roughly twelve selected surgery cases, eight also had pre-surgery blood sequenced, leaving four with brain tissue only. The research as a whole found: The patients' HCMV serostatus was not known, and viral specificity was inferred solely from CDR3 sequence similarity. Because pre- and post-surgery blood were sequenced to different depths, clones absent from the pre-surgery sample may reflect undersampling.

The label giving this sample's time point can be read as: resected brain tissue, or blood drawn just prior to surgery. Surgery cases with the highest brain T cell transcript signatures were selected for TCR beta chain sequencing of brain tissue and, where available, blood. Patients had been treated with at least one anti-epileptic drug before surgery. TCR-sequenced patients were children with drug-resistant epilepsy due to tuberous sclerosis complex, focal cortical dysplasia, Rasmussen encephalitis or hemimegalencephaly. Blood samples were collected immediately before the epilepsy surgery. Bulk genomic DNA was isolated from unsorted brain tissue and whole blood using the Monarch genomic DNA purification kit. The germline V gene encodes CDR1 LGHNA and CDR2 YNFKEQ. CDR3 length: 15 amino acids, cysteine to phenylalanine. CDR3 DNA only is kept here, 45 bases in frame from base 1. The V end loses 0 bases and the J end loses 3 bases, and a stretch of 12 bases separates them.

The immunoSEQ assay was applied to genomic DNA to generate the TCR beta chain sequences. The original methods were these. CDR3 sequences that did not begin with the conserved framework cysteine at position 104 were removed by hand. To get clonality, the normalized Shannon's Diversity Index was subtracted from one, giving values from 0 (maximal diversity) to 1 (oligoclonal). Chi-squared comparison-of-proportions tests were used to check whether the frequency of the same CDR3 differed between samples, for example brain versus blood. Public clonotypes were found by searching immuneACCESS, and the VDJdb browser was used to assess similarity to known antiviral clonotypes. Sourced from immuneACCESS, this table was stored by TCRdb with only in-frame sequences that have V and J called. A share of the clones is absent; for the studies checked, an unresolved V gene accounts for under half, and the remainder has no known explanation. V and J calls and clone size come straight from that table; D and trimming were deduced from the DNA. This sample lists some 64,000 clones; about 96% were detected once. The ten top clones hold 0.3% to 0.45% of the sample.

Comments on this clone: This clone's antigen is unknown. The input lacks base qualities; no much larger clone sits a single base away.

Sequenced material: peripheral blood, taken at surgery. The chain couples TRBV4-2 to TRBJ2-7; tentative D gene TRBD1, with 6 bases matching. The TCR originated in a boy in the first two years of life with focal cortical dysplasia and intractable seizures. The CDR3 reads as follows: CASSQDTGYNYEQYF. The nucleotides are TGTGCCAGCAGCCAAGATACAGGGTATAACTACGAGCAGTACTTC.